This T cell receptor (beta chain) was sequenced during a study of blood T cell repertoires in COVID-19 (dated by TCRdb to between 2020 and 2021). Turning to the overall study: Collaborator samples came from the United States, Italy and Spain and covered acute and convalescent phases of COVID-19. The prospective study material was composed of cDNA or gDNA derived from T cells, B-cell-depleted T cells, or PBMCs. Deeply sampled blood TCRbeta repertoires from subjects exposed to, actively infected with, or recovered from COVID-19 were included in the dataset. The repertoires were released in a freely available public database meant as a resource for research on the immune response to SARS-CoV-2. The samples were drawn from two sources: the first 160 participants of the ongoing ImmuneRACE study, and 1,254 subjects contributed by 6 global collaborators. Nearly every sample came with metadata listing a de-identified subject ID, COVID-19 status, age in years and sex. Where HLA class I and class II types were available, the types were taken from metadata supplied by the sample provider, not from assay-based typing. Summary of the overall study and its limitations: How much clinical and demographic metadata was included differed by source and by participant, and the metadata was provided uncurated.

The collaborating institutions used their own protocols to collect whole blood in K2EDTA tubes. Collaborator samples were shipped for TCRbeta analysis as frozen whole blood, isolated PBMCs, or DNA extracted from either sample type. CDR3 length: 15 amino acids, cysteine to phenylalanine. Just the 45-base CDR3 DNA is kept, in frame starting at base 1. Via the germline V gene (reference sequence), CDR1 is MNHEY and CDR2 SMNVEV. The V end gives up 4 bases and the J end 2 bases, leaving 5 bases in the junction not matched to a gene. A remark on this clone: What antigen it recognizes has not been identified. The sample holds no much larger clone one base away, and base qualities are not on file.

TCRbeta CDR3 regions were amplified from genomic DNA by means of the immunoSEQ Assay, a bias-controlled multiplex PCR. Per the original workflow: Within the assay, amplification of reference gene primers was used to estimate how many nucleated cells each sample contained. To quantify the absolute abundance of each unique TCRbeta CDR3 rearrangement, sequence reads were collapsed and filtered. For each sample, productive Simpson clonality was calculated as the square root of Simpson's diversity index across productive rearrangements. TCRdb retrieved this table from immuneACCESS and kept in-frame rearrangements only. Not all clones are present; in checked studies, unresolved V genes account for under half, and no reason is known for the remainder. V and J calls and clone size follow that table, whereas D and trimming were derived from the DNA. The table for this sample lists approximately 230,000 clones; around four fifths of them were counted only once. Together, the top ten hold roughly 5% of the sample.

The receptor chain draws on TRBV27 and TRBJ1-3, and 7 junctional nucleotides match TRBD1. The TCR originated in an elderly man with acute or convalescent COVID-19. Sequencing was performed on peripheral blood. The CDR3 region reads CASSSTGFPGNTIYF. In nucleotides, the sequence is TGTGCCAGCAGTTCGACAGGGTTTCCTGGAAACACCATATATTTT.